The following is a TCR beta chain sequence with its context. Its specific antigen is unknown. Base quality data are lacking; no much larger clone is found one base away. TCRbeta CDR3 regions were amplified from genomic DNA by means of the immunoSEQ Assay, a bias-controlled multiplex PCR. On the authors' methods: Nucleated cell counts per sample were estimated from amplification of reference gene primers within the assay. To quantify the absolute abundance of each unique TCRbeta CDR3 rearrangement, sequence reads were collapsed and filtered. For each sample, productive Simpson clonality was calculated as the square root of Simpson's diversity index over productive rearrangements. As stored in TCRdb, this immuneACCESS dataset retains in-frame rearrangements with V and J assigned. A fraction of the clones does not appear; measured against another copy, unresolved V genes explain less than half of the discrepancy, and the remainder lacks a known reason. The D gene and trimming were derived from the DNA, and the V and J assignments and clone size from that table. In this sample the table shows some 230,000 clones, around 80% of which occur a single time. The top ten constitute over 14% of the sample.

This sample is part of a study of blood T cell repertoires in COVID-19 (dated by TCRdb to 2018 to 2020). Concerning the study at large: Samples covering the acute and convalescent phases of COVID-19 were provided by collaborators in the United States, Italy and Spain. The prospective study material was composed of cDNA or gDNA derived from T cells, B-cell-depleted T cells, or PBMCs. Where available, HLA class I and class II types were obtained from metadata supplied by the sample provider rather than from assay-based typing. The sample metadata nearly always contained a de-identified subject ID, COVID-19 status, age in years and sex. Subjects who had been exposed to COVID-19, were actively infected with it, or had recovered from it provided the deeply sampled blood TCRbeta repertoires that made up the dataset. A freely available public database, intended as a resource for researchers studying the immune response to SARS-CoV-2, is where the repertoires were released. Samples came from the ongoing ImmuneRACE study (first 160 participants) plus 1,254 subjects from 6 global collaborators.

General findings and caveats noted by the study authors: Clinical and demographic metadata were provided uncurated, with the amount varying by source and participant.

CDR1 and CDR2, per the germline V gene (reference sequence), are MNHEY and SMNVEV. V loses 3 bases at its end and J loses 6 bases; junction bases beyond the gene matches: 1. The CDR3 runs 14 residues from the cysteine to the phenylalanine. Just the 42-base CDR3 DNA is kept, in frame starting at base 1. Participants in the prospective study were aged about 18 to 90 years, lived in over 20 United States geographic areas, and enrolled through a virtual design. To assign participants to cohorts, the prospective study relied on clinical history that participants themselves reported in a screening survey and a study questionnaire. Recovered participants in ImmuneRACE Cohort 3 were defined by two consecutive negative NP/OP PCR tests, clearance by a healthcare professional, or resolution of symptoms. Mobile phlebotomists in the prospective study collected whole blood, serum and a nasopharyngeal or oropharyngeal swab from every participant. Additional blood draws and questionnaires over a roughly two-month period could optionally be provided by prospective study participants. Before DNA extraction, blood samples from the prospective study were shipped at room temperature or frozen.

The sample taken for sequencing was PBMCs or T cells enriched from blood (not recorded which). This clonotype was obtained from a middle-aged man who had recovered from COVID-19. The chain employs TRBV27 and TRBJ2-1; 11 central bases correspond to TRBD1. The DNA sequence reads TGTGCCAGCAGTTTGGGGACAGGGGGCAATGAGCAGTTCTTC. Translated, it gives CASSLGTGGNEQFF.